This T cell receptor (beta chain) was observed in a study of blood T cell repertoires in COVID-19. Study context: T cells, B-cell-depleted T cells, or PBMCs provided the cDNA or gDNA that served as material.

CDR3 length: 15 residues. V was pared by 3 bases and J by 7 bases, with 18 bases between. Germline V lookup: CDR1 WNHNN, CDR2 SYGVQD (reference sequence). Study processing details: It was from reference gene primer amplification that nucleated cell counts were estimated. Profiling relied on immunoSEQ multiplex PCR, and the TCRdb table lists in-frame clones only, not all of them. D and trimming were read from the DNA, whereas the V and J calls and clone size are those reported in that table. The sample holds some 190,000 clones, more than 70% seen once. The sample was peripheral blood. This chain joins TRBV10-1 and TRBJ2-5, with D possibly TRBD1 on 7 matching bases. The clonotype was recovered from a woman in her fifties or sixties with acute or convalescent COVID-19. The CDR3 DNA reads as TGCGCCAGCAGTGAAGGGGAACAGGGGACTGGGACCCAGTACTTC. Protein sequence: CASSEGEQGTGTQYF.